This TCR beta chain was recovered during a study of beta chain features in type 1 diabetes. Study-level findings and limits: VDJ junctions from patients with type 1 diabetes contained fewer insertions and more deletions. Amplification by PCR could prefer shorter templates, with the same effect in patients and controls. Type 1 diabetes patients showed a moderate but significant shortening of TCRB CDR3s in all four CD4+ subsets.

CDR1 is SGHTA and CDR2 is FQGNSA in the germline V gene. The length of the CDR3 is 14 residues. Via CD45RO/CCR7/CD25/CD127/CD95/CD27, cells of the CD4+ naive, central memory, regulatory and stem cell-like memory subsets were sorted. A remark on this clone: Its antigen is undetermined.

Investigators reverse transcribed all isolated RNA, so they sequenced expressed TCRB transcripts. Samples of naive, central memory and regulatory T cells yielded a mean of around 4 million reads. TCRdb's copy holds only in-frame clones and misses some; the assay was immunoSEQ multiplex PCR. Seen here are approximately 270,000 clones, more than 13% observed once, and the top ten hold 0.015% to 0.02%. The V call is TRBV7-2, the J call TRBJ2-5, with TRBD2 as a possible D gene (6 bases). The end of the DNA fits TRBJ2-7 better, so the J call may be wrong. The sequenced sample was naive CD4+ T cells from blood. The TCR comes from a man aged 30 to 45 with type 1 diabetes. DNA for the CDR3: TGTGCCAGCAGCTTAAATAGCGGAGCCTACGAGCAGTACTTC. This sequence encodes CASSLNSGAYEQYF.